The clone carrying this T cell receptor (beta chain) was picked up many times. The data derive from a study of regulatory T cells in long-lasting Graves disease. The overall study: Newly diagnosed Graves' patients took antithyroid drugs under 3 months.

The time point here: newly diagnosed GD, antithyroid drugs for less than 3 months. The TCR library was made from RNA extracted from PBMCs. According to the study, TCR beta libraries were built with iRepertoire HTBI primers and CDR3-region Arm-PCR. TCRdb called the multiplex PCR reads again in MiXCR, with one record for every CDR3 protein. Among around 230,000 distinct CDR3 sequences listed, roughly 18% were seen once. Germline V gene data show CDR1 as MNHNS and CDR2 as SASEGT. CDR3 length: 15 amino acids. With 3 bases removed from V and 0 bases from J, the gap between germline ends came to 10 bases. The clonotype originates from a female donor with Graves disease. This specimen consisted of peripheral blood mononuclear cells (PBMCs), obtained at new diagnosis, from a patient treated with antithyroid drugs. V and J are TRBV6-1 and TRBJ2-3; D is uncertain. The CDR3 bases are TGTGCCAGCAGTGAGTTTGGGGAAAGCACAGATACGCAGTATTTT. Amino acids: CASSEFGESTDTQYF.